The 9 T cell receptor beta chains reported below all come from one sample, sequenced in a study of control samples from healthy donors and cancer patients (dated by TCRdb to 2019 to 2021). Receptor libraries were prepared by the immunoSEQ multiplex PCR assay. In TCRdb, the immuneACCESS table is reduced to in-frame sequences with V and J assigned. These tables do not hold every clone; where another copy was compared, an unresolved V gene accounts for under half, and the others remain unexplained. The sample includes approximately 120,000 clones, with almost 95% observed a single time. The ten largest clonotypes hold 0.58% of the sample. Sequenced material: PBMCs. These receptors were collected from an elderly man with head and neck cancer.

This chain uses TRBV6-4 with TRBJ2-1; 8 bases are shared with TRBD2. Germline assignment: CDR1 MRHNA and CDR2 SNTAGT. With V trimmed by 10 bases and J by 4 bases, 9 bases remained unmatched. This CDR3 has 14 amino acids. Here the CDR3 DNA reads TGTGCCACAGCACGGCGGGGGGATTACAATGAGCAGTTCTTC. Its translation: CATARRGDYNEQFF.

The chain recombines TRBV10-3 with TRBJ2-2; TRBD1 matches 10 bases. In germline, CDR1 is ENHRY, CDR2 SYGVKD. The CDR3 has 14 amino acids. After removal of 6 bases from V and 7 bases from J, the junction contained 5 bases not matched to a gene. The DNA of the CDR3 is TGTGCCATCAGACGACAGGGGGCTAGCGGGGAGCTGTTTTTT. It codes for CAIRRQGASGELFF.

The genes are TRBV10-2 and TRBJ2-5; 7 bases line up with TRBD1. CDR3 size: 14 residues. With V trimmed by 5 bases and J by 4 bases, 7 bases remained unmatched. Germline lookup yields CDR1 WSHSY and CDR2 SAAADI. The CDR3 loop is CASSQTGSAETQYF. The CDR3 region has the DNA TGCGCCAGCAGTCAGACAGGGTCGGCAGAGACCCAGTACTTC.

The rearrangement uses TRBV6-5 and TRBJ2-1, with 8 bases that match TRBD1. The length of the CDR3 is 14 residues. The trim removed 2 bases at V and 3 bases at J, leaving 0 bases unmatched. CDR1 MNHEY and CDR2 SVGAGI come from the germline V gene. The CDR3 protein is CASSYGTGYNEQFF. DNA of the CDR3: TGTGCCAGCAGTTACGGGACAGGCTACAATGAGCAGTTCTTC.

The chain is built from TRBV7-9 and TRBJ1-2; maybe TRBD1 (5 bases). Germline V gene sequence: CDR1 SEHNR, CDR2 FQNEAQ (reference sequence). V lost 0 bases and J lost 7, with 9 bases in between. The CDR3 totals 13 residues. CDR3 amino acids: CASSLALRGGYTF. CDR3 DNA sequence: TGTGCCAGCAGCTTAGCGCTGAGGGGTGGCTACACCTTC.

V is TRBV3-1 (or the pseudogene TRBV3-2) and J is TRBJ2-1, with D hard to call. The CDR3 totals 15 residues. CDR1 and CDR2 (germline): LGHDT, YNNKEL (reference sequence). V was trimmed by 0 bases and J by 4 bases, leaving 10 bases between them. CDR3 sequence reads: CASSQDSLGYNEQFF. CDR3 sequence (DNA): TGTGCCAGCAGCCAAGACAGTTTGGGGTACAATGAGCAGTTCTTC.

This rearrangement joins TRBV7-9 to TRBJ2-7; D is unclear. Germline V gene sequence: CDR1 SEHNR, CDR2 FQNEAQ (reference sequence). CDR3 size: 12 residues. V lost 11 bases and J 1 base, leaving 12 bases between the germline ends. The CDR3 loop reads CAAYRFSYEQYF. The CDR3 nucleotides are TGTGCCGCCTACAGATTTTCCTACGAGCAGTACTTC. The full variable domain, rest sourced from reference TRBV7-9 and TRBJ2-7, is DTGVSQNPRHKITKRGQNVTFRCDPISEHNRLYWYRQTLGQGPEFLTYFQNEAQLEKSRLLSDRFSAERPKGSFSTLEIQRTEQGDSAMYLCAAYRFSYEQYFGPGTRLTVT.

The V call is TRBV20-1, the J call TRBJ1-1, with D unclear. Trimming stripped 4 bases from V and 5 bases from J, with 8 bases between. Germline CDR1 reads DFQATT; CDR2 reads SNEGSKA (reference sequence). CDR3 size: 11 residues. CDR3 DNA: TGCAGTGCTACACGGGTTACTGAAGCTTTCTTT. Translation gives CSATRVTEAFF.

The chain uses TRBV20-1 and TRBJ2-3; D is unclear. Trimming stripped 3 bases from V and 2 bases from J, with 18 bases between. There are 16 residues in the CDR3. CDR1 DFQATT and CDR2 SNEGSKA come from the germline V gene (reference sequence). The CDR3 loop is CSASNRRRSDTDTQYF. In DNA form, the CDR3 reads TGCAGTGCTAGTAACCGGCGGAGAAGTGACACAGATACGCAGTATTTT.